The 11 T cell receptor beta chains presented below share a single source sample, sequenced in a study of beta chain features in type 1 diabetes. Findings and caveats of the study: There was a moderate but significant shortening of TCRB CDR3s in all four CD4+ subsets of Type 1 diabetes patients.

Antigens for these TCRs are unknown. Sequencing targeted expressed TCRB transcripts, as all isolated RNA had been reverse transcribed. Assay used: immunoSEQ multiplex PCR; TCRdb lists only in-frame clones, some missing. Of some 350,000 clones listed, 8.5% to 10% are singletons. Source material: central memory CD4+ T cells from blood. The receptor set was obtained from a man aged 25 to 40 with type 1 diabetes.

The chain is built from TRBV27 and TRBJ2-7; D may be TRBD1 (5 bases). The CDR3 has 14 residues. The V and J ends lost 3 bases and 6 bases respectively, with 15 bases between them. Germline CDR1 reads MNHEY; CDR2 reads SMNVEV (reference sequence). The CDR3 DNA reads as TGTGCCAGCAGTTTGACCAGGGAAGGGCTCGAGCAGTACTTC. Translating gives CASSLTREGLEQYF.

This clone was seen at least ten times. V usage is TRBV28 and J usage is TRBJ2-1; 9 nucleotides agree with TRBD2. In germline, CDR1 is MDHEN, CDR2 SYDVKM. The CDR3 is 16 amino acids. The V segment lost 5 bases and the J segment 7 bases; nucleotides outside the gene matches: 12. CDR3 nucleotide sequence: TGTGCCAGCAGTCTCTATAGCGGGAGTGGCGGGAATGAGCAGTTCTTC. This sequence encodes CASSLYSGSGGNEQFF.

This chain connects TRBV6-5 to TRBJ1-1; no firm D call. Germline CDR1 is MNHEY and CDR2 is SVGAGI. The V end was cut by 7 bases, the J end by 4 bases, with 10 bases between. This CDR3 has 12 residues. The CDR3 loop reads CASNSPGTEAFF. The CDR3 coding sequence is TGTGCCAGCAACAGCCCGGGCACTGAAGCTTTCTTT.

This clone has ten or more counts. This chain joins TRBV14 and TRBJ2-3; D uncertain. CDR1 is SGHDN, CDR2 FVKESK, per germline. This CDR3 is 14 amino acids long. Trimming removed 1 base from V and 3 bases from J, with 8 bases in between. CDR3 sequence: CASSQAQVTDTQYF. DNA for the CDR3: TGTGCCAGCAGCCAAGCCCAAGTTACAGATACGCAGTATTTT.

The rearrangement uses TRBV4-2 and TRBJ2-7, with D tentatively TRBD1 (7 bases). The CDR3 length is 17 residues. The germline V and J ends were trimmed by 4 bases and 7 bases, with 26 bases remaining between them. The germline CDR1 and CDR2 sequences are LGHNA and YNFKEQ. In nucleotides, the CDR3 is TGTGCCAGCAGCCTCCCAGGGGGGATTGGGACTCCTCATGAGCAGTACTTC. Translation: CASSLPGGIGTPHEQYF.

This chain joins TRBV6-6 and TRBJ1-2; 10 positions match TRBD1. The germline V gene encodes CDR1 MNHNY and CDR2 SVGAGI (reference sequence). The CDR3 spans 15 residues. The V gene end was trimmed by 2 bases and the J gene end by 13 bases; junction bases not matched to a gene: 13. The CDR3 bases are TGTGCCAGCAGTTACGCGGGCGGGGGACAGGGGAGCTTCACCTTC. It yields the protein CASSYAGGGQGSFTF.

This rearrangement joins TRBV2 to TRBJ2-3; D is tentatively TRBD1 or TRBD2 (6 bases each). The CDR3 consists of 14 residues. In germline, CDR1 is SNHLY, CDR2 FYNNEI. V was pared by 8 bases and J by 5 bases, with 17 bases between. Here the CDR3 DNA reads TGTGCCAGCGCCTCCGGGGGCTTCGGAGATACGCAGTATTTT. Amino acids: CASASGGFGDTQYF.

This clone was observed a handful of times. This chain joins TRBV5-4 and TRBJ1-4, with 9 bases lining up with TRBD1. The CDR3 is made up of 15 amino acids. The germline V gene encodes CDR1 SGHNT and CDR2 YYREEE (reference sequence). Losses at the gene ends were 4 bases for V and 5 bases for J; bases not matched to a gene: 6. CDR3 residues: CASSVGQGSNEKLFF. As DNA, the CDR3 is TGTGCCAGCAGCGTGGGACAGGGATCAAATGAAAAACTGTTTTTT.

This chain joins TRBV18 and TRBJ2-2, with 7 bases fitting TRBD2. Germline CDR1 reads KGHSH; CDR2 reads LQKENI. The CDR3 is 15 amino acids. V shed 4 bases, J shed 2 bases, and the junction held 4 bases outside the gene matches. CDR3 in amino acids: CASSLAGVNTGELFF. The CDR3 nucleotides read TGTGCCAGCTCACTCGCGGGAGTTAACACCGGGGAGCTGTTTTTT.

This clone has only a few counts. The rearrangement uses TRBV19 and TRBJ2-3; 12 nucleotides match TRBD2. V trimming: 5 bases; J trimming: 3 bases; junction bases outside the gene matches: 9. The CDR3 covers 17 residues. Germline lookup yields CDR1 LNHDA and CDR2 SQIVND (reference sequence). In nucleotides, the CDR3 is TGTGCCAGTAGTCCCCAAGCCGGGACTAGCGGGACAGATACGCAGTATTTT. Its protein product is CASSPQAGTSGTDTQYF.

The CDR3 DNA reads as TGTGCCAGCAGACCACAGGGGGCGATCACCGGGGAGCTGTTTTTT. It yields the protein CASRPQGAITGELFF. The V and J genes are TRBV6-1 and TRBJ2-2; 9 bases line up with TRBD1. Germline loops: CDR1 MNHNS, CDR2 SASEGT. V gave up 6 bases and J gave up 4 bases; unmatched junction bases: 6. There are 15 residues in the CDR3.